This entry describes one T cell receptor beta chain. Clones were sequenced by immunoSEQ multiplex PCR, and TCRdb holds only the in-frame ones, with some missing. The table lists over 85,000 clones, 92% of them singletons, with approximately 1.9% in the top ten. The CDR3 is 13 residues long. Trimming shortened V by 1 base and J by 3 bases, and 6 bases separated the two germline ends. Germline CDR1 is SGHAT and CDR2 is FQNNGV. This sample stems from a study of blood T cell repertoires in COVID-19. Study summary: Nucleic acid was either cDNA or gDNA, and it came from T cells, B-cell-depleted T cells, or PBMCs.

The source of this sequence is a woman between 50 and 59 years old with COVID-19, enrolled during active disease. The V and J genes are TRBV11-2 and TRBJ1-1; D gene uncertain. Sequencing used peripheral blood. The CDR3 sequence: CASSLGIDTEAFF. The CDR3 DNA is TGTGCCAGCAGCTTAGGAATAGACACTGAAGCTTTCTTT.